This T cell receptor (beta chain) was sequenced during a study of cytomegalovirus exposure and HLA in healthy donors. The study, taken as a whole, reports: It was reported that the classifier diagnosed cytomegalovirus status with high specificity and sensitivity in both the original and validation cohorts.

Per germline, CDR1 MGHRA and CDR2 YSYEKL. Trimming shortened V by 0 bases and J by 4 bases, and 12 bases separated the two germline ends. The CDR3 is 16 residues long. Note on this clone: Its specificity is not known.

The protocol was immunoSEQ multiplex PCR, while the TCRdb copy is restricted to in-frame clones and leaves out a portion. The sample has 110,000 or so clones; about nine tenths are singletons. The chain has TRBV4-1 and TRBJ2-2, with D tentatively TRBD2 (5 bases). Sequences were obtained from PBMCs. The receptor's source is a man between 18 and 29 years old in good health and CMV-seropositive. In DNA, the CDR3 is TGCGCCAGCAGCCAAGACCGGGGTTCAACCACCGGGGAGCTGTTTTTT. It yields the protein CASSQDRGSTTGELFF.